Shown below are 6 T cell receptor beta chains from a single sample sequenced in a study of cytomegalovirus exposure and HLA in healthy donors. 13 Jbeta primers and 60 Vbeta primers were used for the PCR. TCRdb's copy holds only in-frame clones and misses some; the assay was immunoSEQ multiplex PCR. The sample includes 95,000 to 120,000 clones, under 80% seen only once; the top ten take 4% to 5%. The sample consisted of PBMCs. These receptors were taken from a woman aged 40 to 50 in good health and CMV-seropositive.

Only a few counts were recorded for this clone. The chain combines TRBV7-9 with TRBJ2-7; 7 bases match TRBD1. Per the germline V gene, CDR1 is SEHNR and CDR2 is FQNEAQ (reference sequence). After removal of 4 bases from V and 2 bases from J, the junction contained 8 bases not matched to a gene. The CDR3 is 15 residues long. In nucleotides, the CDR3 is TGTGCCAGCAGCTCTCCGGGACAGAAAGCCTACGAGCAGTACTTC. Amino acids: CASSSPGQKAYEQYF.

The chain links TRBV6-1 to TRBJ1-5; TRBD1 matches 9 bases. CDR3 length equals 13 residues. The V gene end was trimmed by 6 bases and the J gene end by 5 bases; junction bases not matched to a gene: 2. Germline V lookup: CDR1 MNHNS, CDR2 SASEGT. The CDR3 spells CASRRDRDQPQHF. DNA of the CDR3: TGTGCCAGCAGAAGGGACAGGGATCAGCCCCAGCATTTT.

The CDR3 protein is CASSPRGLLGEQYF. In DNA, the CDR3 is TGTGCCAGCAGCCCCAGGGGGCTTCTAGGCGAGCAGTACTTC. This rearrangement joins TRBV7-9 to TRBJ2-7, with 8 bases identical to TRBD1. The CDR3 is 14 residues long. Germline V lookup: CDR1 SEHNR, CDR2 FQNEAQ (reference sequence). J lost 6 bases, V lost 5 bases, and 9 bases had no gene match.

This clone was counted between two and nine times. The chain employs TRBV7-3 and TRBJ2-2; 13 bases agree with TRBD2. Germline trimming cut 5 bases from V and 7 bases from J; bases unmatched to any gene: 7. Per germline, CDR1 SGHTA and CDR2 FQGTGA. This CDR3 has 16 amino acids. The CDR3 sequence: CASSPRTSGGYGELFF. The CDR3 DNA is TGTGCCAGCAGCCCCAGGACTAGCGGGGGATACGGGGAGCTGTTTTTT.

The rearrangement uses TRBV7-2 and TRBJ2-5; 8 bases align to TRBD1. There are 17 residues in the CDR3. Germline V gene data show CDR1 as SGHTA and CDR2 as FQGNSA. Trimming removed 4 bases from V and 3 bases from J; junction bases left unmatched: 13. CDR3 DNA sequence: TGTGCCAGCAGCTCTAGGGTGGGACAGGCTATGAAAGAGACCCAGTACTTC. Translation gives CASSSRVGQAMKETQYF.

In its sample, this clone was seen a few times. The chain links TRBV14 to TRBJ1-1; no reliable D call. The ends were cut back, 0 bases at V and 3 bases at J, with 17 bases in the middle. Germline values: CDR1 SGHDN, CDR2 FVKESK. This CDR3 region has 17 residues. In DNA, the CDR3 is TGTGCCAGCAGCCAAGATATGGTTCGGGCGGGGTACACTGAAGCTTTCTTT. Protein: CASSQDMVRAGYTEAFF.